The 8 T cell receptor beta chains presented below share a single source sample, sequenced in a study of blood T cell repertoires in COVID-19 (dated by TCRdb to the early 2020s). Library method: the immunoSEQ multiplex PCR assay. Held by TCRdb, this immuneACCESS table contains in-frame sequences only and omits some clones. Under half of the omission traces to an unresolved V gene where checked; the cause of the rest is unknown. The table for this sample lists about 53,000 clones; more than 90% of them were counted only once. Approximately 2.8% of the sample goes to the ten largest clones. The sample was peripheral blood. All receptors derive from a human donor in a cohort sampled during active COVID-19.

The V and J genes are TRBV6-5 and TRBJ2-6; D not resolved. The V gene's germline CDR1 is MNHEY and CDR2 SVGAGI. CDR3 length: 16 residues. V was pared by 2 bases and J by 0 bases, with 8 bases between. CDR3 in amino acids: CASSYPPGSGANVLTF. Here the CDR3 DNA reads TGTGCCAGCAGTTACCCGCCGGGCTCTGGGGCCAACGTCCTGACTTTC.

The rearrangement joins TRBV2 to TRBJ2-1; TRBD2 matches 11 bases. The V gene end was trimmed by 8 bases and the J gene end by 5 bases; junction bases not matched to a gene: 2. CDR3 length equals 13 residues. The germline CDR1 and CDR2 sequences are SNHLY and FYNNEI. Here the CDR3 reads CASLGLADNEQFF. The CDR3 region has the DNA TGTGCCAGCTTGGGACTAGCGGACAATGAGCAGTTCTTC.

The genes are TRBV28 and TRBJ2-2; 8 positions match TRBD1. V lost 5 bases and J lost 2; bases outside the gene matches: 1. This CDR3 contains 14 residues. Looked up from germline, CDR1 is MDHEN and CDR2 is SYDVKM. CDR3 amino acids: CASSGQGNTGELFF. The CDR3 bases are TGTGCCAGCAGTGGACAGGGAAACACCGGGGAGCTGTTTTTT.

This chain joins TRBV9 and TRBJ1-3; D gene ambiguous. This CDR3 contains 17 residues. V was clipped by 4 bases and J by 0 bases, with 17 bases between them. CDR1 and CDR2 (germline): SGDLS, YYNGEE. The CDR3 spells CASSPREGSFSGNTIYF. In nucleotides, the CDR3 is TGTGCCAGCAGCCCTCGGGAGGGTTCTTTCTCTGGAAACACCATATATTTT.

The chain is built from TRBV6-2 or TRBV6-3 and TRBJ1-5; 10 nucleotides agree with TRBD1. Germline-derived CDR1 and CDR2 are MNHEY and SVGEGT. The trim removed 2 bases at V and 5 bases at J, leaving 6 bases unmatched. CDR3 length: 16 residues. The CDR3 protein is CASSYARDRGHQPQHF. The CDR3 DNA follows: TGTGCCAGCAGTTACGCGCGGGACAGGGGACATCAGCCCCAGCATTTT.

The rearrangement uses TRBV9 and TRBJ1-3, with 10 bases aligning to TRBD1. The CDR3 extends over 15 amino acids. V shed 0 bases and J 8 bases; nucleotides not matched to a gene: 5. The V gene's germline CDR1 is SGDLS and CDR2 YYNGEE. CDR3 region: CASSVEGQGSHTIYF. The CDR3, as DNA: TGTGCCAGCAGCGTAGAGGGACAGGGGTCACACACCATATATTTT.

CDR3 in DNA: TGTGCCAGCAGCTTAAATCGGCTAGCGGGGGGCACAGATACGCAGTATTTT. Translating gives CASSLNRLAGGTDTQYF. The chain recombines TRBV7-3 with TRBJ2-3, with 10 bases matching TRBD2. CDR1 is SGHTA and CDR2 is FQGTGA in the germline V gene. This CDR3 contains 17 residues. With V trimmed by 1 base and J by 1 base, 5 bases remained unmatched.

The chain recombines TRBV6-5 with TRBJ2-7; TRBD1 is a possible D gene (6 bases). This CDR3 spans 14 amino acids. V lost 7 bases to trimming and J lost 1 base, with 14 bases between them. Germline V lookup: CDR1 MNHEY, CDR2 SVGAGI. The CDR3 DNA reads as TGTGCCAGCAACCCGGGACACGCATCCTACGAGCAGTACGTC. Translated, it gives CASNPGHASYEQYV.